The 27 T cell receptor beta chains below come from one sample, sequenced in a study of blood T cell repertoires in COVID-19. The method was immunoSEQ multiplex PCR; TCRdb's version includes in-frame clones alone and lacks a portion of them. This sample has around 170,000 clones, with roughly four fifths found just once. What was sequenced was peripheral blood. These receptor sequences come from a woman in her seventies with COVID-19, enrolled during active disease.

The genes are TRBV11-3 and TRBJ2-2; possible D gene TRBD1, 6 bases. CDR1 and CDR2 (germline): SGHNT, YENEEA. The CDR3 is made up of 16 amino acids. V was pared by 1 base and J by 0 bases, with 9 bases between. The CDR3 DNA is TGTGCCAGCAGCTTAGGAGACAGGACGAACACCGGGGAGCTGTTTTTT. The encoded protein is CASSLGDRTNTGELFF.

The chain couples TRBV3-1 (or the pseudogene TRBV3-2) to TRBJ2-2; perhaps TRBD1 as D (7 bases). The CDR3 totals 15 residues. Trimming removed 4 bases at V and 0 bases at J, with 9 bases between. Germline CDR1 and CDR2: LGHDT and YNNKEL (reference sequence). The CDR3 coding sequence is TGTGCCAGCAGCCGCGGGACAGCGAACACCGGGGAGCTGTTTTTT. This translates into CASSRGTANTGELFF.

This clone is a singleton in its sample. This rearrangement joins TRBV4-2 to TRBJ2-6; 8 bases are a match to TRBD1. Germline V gene lookup returns CDR1 LGHNA and CDR2 YNFKEQ. V dropped 4 bases and J dropped 0; count of bases not matched to a gene: 8. This CDR3 has 18 amino acids. As DNA, the CDR3 is TGTGCCAGCAGCCGAGGACAGGGTAGTTTCTCTGGGGCCAACGTCCTGACTTTC. It yields the protein CASSRGQGSFSGANVLTF.

The V call is TRBV21-1, the J call TRBJ1-1; whether TRBD1, the table's D call, matches the DNA was not checked. TRBV21-1 is assigned pseudogene status. CDR3 length: 15 residues. The CDR3 loop reads CASSSTGGSGTEAFF. The CDR3 DNA reads as TGTGCCAGCAGCAGTACAGGGGGATCTGGTACTGAAGCTTTCTTT.

The V gene is TRBV13, the J gene TRBJ2-1; TRBD2 aligns across 11 bases. Germline V gene sequence: CDR1 PRHDT, CDR2 FYEKMQ (reference sequence). Trimming at V came to 1 base and at J to 4 bases, leaving 6 bases not matched to a gene. The CDR3 totals 17 residues. CDR3 DNA sequence: TGTGCCAGCAGCTTAGTAAGGCGACTAGCGGGATACAATGAGCAGTTCTTC. Its translation is CASSLVRRLAGYNEQFF.

This chain joins TRBV5-1 and TRBJ1-2, with TRBD1 matching 9 bases. CDR1 and CDR2 (germline): SGHRS, YFSETQ. V was clipped by 3 bases and J by 8 bases; unmatched bases: 14. This CDR3 spans 16 amino acids. This CDR3 is CASSSGRGQGTDGYTF. The CDR3 DNA is TGCGCCAGCAGCTCTGGGAGGGGACAGGGTACAGACGGCTACACCTTC.

The chain joins TRBV6-6 to TRBJ2-7; 8 bases line up with TRBD1. The CDR3 runs to 15 residues. CDR1 and CDR2 (germline): MNHNY, SVGAGI (reference sequence). J gave up 0 bases and V 5 bases, and 6 bases lay outside the gene matches. The CDR3 region is CASSKGQVSSYEQYF. CDR3 nucleotides: TGTGCCAGCAGTAAGGGACAGGTTAGCTCCTACGAGCAGTACTTC.

CDR3 region: CAWSGTVTEAFF. CDR3 nucleotides: TGTGCCTGGAGTGGGACAGTCACTGAAGCTTTCTTT. The chain has TRBV30 and TRBJ1-1, with D perhaps matching TRBD1 (6 bases). This CDR3 has 12 residues. The V end was cut by 1 base, the J end by 4 bases, with 7 bases between. The germline CDR1 and CDR2 sequences are GTSNPN and SVGIG (reference sequence).

This rearrangement joins TRBV6-2 or TRBV6-3 to TRBJ1-5; D call uncertain. The V end was cut by 3 bases, the J end by 0 bases, with 15 bases between. There are 17 residues in the CDR3. Germline V gene lookup returns CDR1 MNHEY and CDR2 SVGEGT. CDR3 residues: CASSYSVQTLSNQPQHF. In DNA form, the CDR3 reads TGTGCCAGCAGTTATTCGGTACAGACCCTTAGCAATCAGCCCCAGCATTTT.

The rearrangement joins TRBV28 to TRBJ1-1; possible D gene TRBD1, 6 bases. The ends were cut back, 7 bases at V and 7 bases at J, with 22 bases in the middle. The CDR3 length is 15 residues. Germline assignment: CDR1 MDHEN and CDR2 SYDVKM. CDR3 in DNA: TGTGCCAGCACCCCCTCCAGGGGAGCGGCCGTTGAAGCTTTCTTT. Its protein is CASTPSRGAAVEAFF.

This chain links TRBV5-1 with TRBJ1-4, with D perhaps TRBD1 (5 bases). This CDR3 has 15 amino acids. V lost 0 bases to trimming and J lost 4 bases, with 10 bases between them. Germline assignment: CDR1 SGHRS and CDR2 YFSETQ. CDR3 DNA sequence: TGCGCCAGCAGCTTGGCGGGGGGTCATAATGAAAAACTGTTTTTT. It codes for CASSLAGGHNEKLFF. The full variable domain, rest sourced from reference TRBV5-1 and TRBJ1-4, is KAGVTQTPRYLIKTRGQQVTLSCSPISGHRSVSWYQQTPGQGLQFLFEYFSETQRNKGNFPGRFSGRQFSNSRSEMNVSTLELGDSALYLCASSLAGGHNEKLFFGSGTQLSVL.

This clone turned up a few times. The V call is TRBV28, the J call TRBJ2-5; the D gene is possibly TRBD2 (6 bases). The CDR3 loop spans 14 amino acids. The ends were cut back, 3 bases at V and 4 bases at J, with 12 bases in the middle. Germline CDR1 reads MDHEN; CDR2 reads SYDVKM. For the CDR3, the DNA is TGTGCCAGCAGTTTCGGCCTAGCGAGAGAGACCCAGTACTTC. It is translated as CASSFGLARETQYF.

The chain has TRBV5-1 and TRBJ2-2; D gene uncertain. Germline V gene lookup returns CDR1 SGHRS and CDR2 YFSETQ. Trimming shortened V by 2 bases and J by 10 bases, and 9 bases separated the two germline ends. This CDR3 has 12 residues. CDR3 sequence reads: CASSFKASELFF. Here the CDR3 DNA reads TGCGCCAGCAGCTTCAAAGCTTCGGAGCTGTTTTTT.

This clone was counted only a few times. The chain couples TRBV2 to TRBJ2-5; D perhaps matches TRBD1 (5 bases). From germline, CDR1 is SNHLY and CDR2 FYNNEI. The germline V and J ends were trimmed by 8 bases and 1 base, with 11 bases remaining between them. The CDR3 contains 13 residues. CDR3 residues: CASALGVQETQYF. The CDR3 nucleotides are TGTGCCAGCGCTTTAGGGGTCCAAGAGACCCAGTACTTC.

V is TRBV28 and J is TRBJ1-5; no clear D gene. The CDR3 contains 17 residues. V gave up 7 bases and J gave up 0 bases, with 19 bases separating them. CDR1 is MDHEN and CDR2 is SYDVKM in the germline V gene. The CDR3 here is CASTPPLGPDSNQPQHF. In DNA, the CDR3 is TGTGCCAGCACCCCACCTCTTGGGCCTGATAGCAATCAGCCCCAGCATTTT.

The V call is TRBV5-1, the J call TRBJ2-2, with TRBD1 matching over 8 bases. CDR3 size: 15 residues. V gave up 4 bases and J gave up 4 bases; unmatched junction bases: 6. Germline V CDR1 and CDR2: SGHRS, YFSETQ. The CDR3 reads CASSLGQGITGELFF. The CDR3 DNA sequence: TGCGCCAGCAGCCTTGGACAGGGAATCACCGGGGAGCTGTTTTTT.

This clone turned up a few times. The chain uses TRBV27 and TRBJ1-6; D is undetermined. Germline assignment: CDR1 MNHEY and CDR2 SMNVEV (reference sequence). The V gene lost 5 bases and the J gene lost 5 bases, with 10 bases spanning the gap. There are 14 residues in the CDR3. The CDR3 loop is CASSILQNNSPLHF. The CDR3 DNA reads as TGTGCCAGCAGTATATTGCAGAATAATTCACCCCTCCACTTT.

The chain couples TRBV7-3 to TRBJ2-3, with 8 bases that match TRBD2. The CDR3 sequence is 15 residues long. After removal of 3 bases from V and 2 bases from J, the junction contained 4 bases not matched to a gene. CDR1 is SGHTA and CDR2 is FQGTGA in the germline V gene. The CDR3 DNA reads as TGTGCCAGCAGCTTCGGGGGGGAAACCACAGATACGCAGTATTTT. Its protein product is CASSFGGETTDTQYF.

J is TRBJ2-5 and V is TRBV14; D gene uncertain. CDR1 is SGHDN, CDR2 FVKESK, per germline. V gave up 0 bases and J gave up 9 bases, with 14 bases separating them. The CDR3 has 14 amino acids. The CDR3 protein is CASSQEAPPLAQYF. In DNA form, the CDR3 reads TGTGCCAGCAGCCAAGAAGCTCCGCCGTTGGCCCAGTACTTC.

DNA of the CDR3: TGTGCCAGCAGTGATCCCCAGACAGGGGGCGTTTCCGAGCAGTACTTC. This codes for CASSDPQTGGVSEQYF. The chain combines TRBV25-1 with TRBJ2-7; 10 positions match TRBD1. J gave up 6 bases and V 3 bases, and 11 bases lay outside the gene matches. The CDR3 length is 16 residues. The germline V gene has CDR1 MGHDK and CDR2 SYGVNS.

J is TRBJ1-1 and V is TRBV7-9; D may be TRBD1 (6 bases). Germline V gene sequence: CDR1 SEHNR, CDR2 FQNEAQ (reference sequence). V was pared by 6 bases and J by 1 base, with 12 bases between. The CDR3 covers 14 residues. CDR3 residues: CASSTGSWNTEAFF. CDR3 bases: TGTGCCAGCAGTACAGGGTCGTGGAACACTGAAGCTTTCTTT.

The rearrangement links TRBV9 to TRBJ2-7, with 9 bases identical to TRBD2. The CDR3 length is 14 residues. The germline V gene has CDR1 SGDLS and CDR2 YYNGEE. V lost 4 bases and J lost 5; bases outside the gene matches: 7. The CDR3 DNA follows: TGTGCCAGCAGCCCCCAGGGACTAGCAAACGAGCAGTACTTC. It codes for CASSPQGLANEQYF.

A single count supports this clone. V gene TRBV5-4 combines with J gene TRBJ2-3; TRBD2 aligns across 7 bases. The CDR3 is made up of 14 amino acids. V lost 3 bases and J lost 5; bases outside the gene matches: 6. Looked up from germline, CDR1 is SGHNT and CDR2 is YYREEE (reference sequence). The CDR3 protein is CASSYRDYQDTQYF. In DNA, the CDR3 is TGTGCCAGCAGCTACCGGGACTACCAAGATACGCAGTATTTT.

The V and J genes are TRBV15 and TRBJ2-5; a weak D match, TRBD1 (5 bases). Deletions cut 1 base from V and 11 bases from J, with 14 bases between. CDR1 is LNHNV and CDR2 is YYDKDF in the germline V gene (reference sequence). The CDR3 runs to 13 residues. The CDR3: CATSRGGVSAQYF. In nucleotides, the CDR3 is TGTGCCACCAGCAGAGGGGGCGTGTCGGCTCAGTACTTC.

V is TRBV5-1 and J is TRBJ2-1, with 9 bases matching TRBD1. CDR3 size: 16 residues. Germline values: CDR1 SGHRS, CDR2 YFSETQ. The V segment lost 2 bases and the J segment 7 bases; nucleotides outside the gene matches: 10. The CDR3 protein is CASSFYLGTGNNEQFF. The CDR3 DNA sequence: TGCGCCAGCAGCTTTTATCTCGGGACAGGGAATAATGAGCAGTTCTTC.

The rearrangement joins TRBV19 to TRBJ2-3; TRBD1 matches at 9 bases. V dropped 3 bases and J dropped 7; count of bases not matched to a gene: 8. The CDR3 is 15 amino acids. The germline V gene has CDR1 LNHDA and CDR2 SQIVND (reference sequence). The CDR3 region is CASSISTGGGNTQYF. Written as DNA, the CDR3 is TGTGCCAGTAGTATCTCGACAGGGGGAGGAAATACGCAGTATTTT.

V and J are TRBV7-9 and TRBJ2-5; D perhaps matches TRBD2 (5 bases). This CDR3 is built from 17 residues. Germline V gene data show CDR1 as SEHNR and CDR2 as FQNEAQ (reference sequence). The germline V and J ends were trimmed by 6 bases and 5 bases, with 25 bases remaining between them. CDR3 in amino acids: CASSPILGRGNLETQYF. CDR3 DNA: TGTGCCAGCAGTCCCATATTGGGTCGGGGTAATTTGGAGACCCAGTACTTC.